This T cell receptor (beta chain) was sequenced during a study of blood T cell repertoires in COVID-19. Per the study methods: Reference gene primers were amplified, and this amplification served to estimate nucleated cell counts. Measured with immunoSEQ multiplex PCR; TCRdb has only the in-frame clones, and not every one. D and trimming were read from the DNA, whereas the V and J calls and clone size are those reported in that table. The sample lists 300,000 to 350,000 clones, 85% to 90% seen once, with 1% in the top ten. The CDR3 loop spans 13 amino acids. Germline CDR1 GTSNPN, CDR2 SVGIG (reference sequence). Between the trimmed V and J ends, which lost 6 bases and 8 bases, there was a span of 19 bases.

The receptor comes from a woman in her 30s who had been exposed to COVID-19. Sequenced sample: PBMCs or T cells enriched from blood (not recorded which). The chain uses TRBV30 and TRBJ1-2; no firm D call. CDR3 residues: CACTPSNSGGYTF. CDR3 nucleotide sequence: TGTGCCTGCACCCCCTCAAACTCCGGGGGCTACACCTTC.